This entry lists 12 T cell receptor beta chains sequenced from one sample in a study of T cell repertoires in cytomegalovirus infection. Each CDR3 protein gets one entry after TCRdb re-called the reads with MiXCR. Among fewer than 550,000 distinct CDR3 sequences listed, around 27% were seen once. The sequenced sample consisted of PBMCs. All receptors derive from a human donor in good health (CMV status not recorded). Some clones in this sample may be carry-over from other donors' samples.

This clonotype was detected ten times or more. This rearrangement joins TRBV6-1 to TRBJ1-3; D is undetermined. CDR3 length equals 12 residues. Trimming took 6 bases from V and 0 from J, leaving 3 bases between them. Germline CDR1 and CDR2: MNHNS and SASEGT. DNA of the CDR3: TGTGCCAGCAGGAGCTCTGGAAACACCATATATTTT. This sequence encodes CASRSSGNTIYF.

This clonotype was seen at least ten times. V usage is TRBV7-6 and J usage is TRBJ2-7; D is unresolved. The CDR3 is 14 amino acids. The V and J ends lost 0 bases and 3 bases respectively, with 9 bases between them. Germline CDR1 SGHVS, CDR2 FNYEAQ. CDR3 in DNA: TGTGCCAGCAGCTTAGCAGAAACCGACTACGAGCAGTACTTC. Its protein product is CASSLAETDYEQYF.

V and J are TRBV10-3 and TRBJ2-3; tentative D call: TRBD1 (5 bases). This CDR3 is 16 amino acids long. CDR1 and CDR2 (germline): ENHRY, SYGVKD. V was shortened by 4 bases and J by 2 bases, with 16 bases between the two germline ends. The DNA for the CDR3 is TGTGCCATCAGTGGGTCTGGGGCGATAAACACAGATACGCAGTATTTT. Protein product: CAISGSGAINTDTQYF.

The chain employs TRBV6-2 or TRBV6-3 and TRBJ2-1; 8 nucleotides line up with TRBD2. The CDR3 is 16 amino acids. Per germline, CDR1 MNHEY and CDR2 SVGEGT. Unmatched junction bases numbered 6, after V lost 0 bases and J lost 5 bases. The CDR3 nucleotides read TGTGCCAGCAGTTACTCCTACGCGGGAGGAAACAATGAGCAGTTCTTC. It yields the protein CASSYSYAGGNNEQFF.

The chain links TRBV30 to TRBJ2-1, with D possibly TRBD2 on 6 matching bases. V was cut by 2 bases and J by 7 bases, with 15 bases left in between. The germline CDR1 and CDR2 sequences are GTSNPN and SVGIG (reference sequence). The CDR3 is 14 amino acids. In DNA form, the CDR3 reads TGTGCCTGGAGTTATTTATCGGGAGTTAATGAGCAGTTCTTC. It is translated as CAWSYLSGVNEQFF.

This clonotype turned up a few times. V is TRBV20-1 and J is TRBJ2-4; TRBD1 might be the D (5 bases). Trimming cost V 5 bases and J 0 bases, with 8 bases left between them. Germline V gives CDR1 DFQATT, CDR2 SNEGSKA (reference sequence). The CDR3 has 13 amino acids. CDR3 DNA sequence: TGCAGTGCTGAAGGGGTAGCCAAAAACATTCAGTACTTC. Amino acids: CSAEGVAKNIQYF.

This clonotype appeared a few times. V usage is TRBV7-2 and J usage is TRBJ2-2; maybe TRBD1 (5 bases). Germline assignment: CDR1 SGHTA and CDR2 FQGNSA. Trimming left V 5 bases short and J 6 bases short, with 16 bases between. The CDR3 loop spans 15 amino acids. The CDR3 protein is CASSPGRARAGELFF. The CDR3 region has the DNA TGTGCCAGCAGCCCAGGCCGGGCCAGGGCCGGGGAGCTGTTTTTT.

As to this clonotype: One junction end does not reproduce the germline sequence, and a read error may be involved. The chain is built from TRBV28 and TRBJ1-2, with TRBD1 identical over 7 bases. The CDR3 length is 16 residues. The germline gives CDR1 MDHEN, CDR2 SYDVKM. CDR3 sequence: CASGLAMEGAVYGYTF. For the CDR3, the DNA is TGTGCCAGCGGTTTAGCCATGGAGGGGGCGGTCTATGGCTACACCTTC.

CDR3 sequence: CASSLQSPNGYTF. In DNA, the CDR3 is TGTGCCAGCAGTTTGCAGTCCCCGAATGGCTACACCTTC. The chain couples TRBV28 to TRBJ1-2; D not resolved. Germline V CDR1 and CDR2: MDHEN, SYDVKM. The CDR3 consists of 13 residues. V was clipped by 3 bases and J by 6 bases, with 11 bases between them.

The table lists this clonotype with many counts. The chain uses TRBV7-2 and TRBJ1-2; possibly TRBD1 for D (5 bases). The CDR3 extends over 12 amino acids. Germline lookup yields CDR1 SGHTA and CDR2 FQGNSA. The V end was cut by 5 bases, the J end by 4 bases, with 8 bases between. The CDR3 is CASSPGSYGYTF. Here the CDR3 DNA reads TGTGCCAGCAGCCCAGGGAGCTATGGCTACACCTTC.

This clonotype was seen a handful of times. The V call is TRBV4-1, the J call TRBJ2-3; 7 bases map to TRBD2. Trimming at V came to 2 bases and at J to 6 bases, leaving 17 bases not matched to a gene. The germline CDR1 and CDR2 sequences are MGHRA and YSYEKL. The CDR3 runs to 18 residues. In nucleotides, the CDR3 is TGCGCCAGCAGCCAACCCCCCGGTGGCGGGAGAGGGAGGGATACGCAGTATTTT. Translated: CASSQPPGGGRGRDTQYF.

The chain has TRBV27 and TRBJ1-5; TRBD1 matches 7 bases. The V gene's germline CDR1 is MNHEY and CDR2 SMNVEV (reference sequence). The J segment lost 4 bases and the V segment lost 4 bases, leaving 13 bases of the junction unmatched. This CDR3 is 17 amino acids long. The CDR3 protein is CASSSTLRTGGNQPQHF. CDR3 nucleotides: TGTGCCAGCAGTTCAACCCTACGGACAGGAGGTAATCAGCCCCAGCATTTT.